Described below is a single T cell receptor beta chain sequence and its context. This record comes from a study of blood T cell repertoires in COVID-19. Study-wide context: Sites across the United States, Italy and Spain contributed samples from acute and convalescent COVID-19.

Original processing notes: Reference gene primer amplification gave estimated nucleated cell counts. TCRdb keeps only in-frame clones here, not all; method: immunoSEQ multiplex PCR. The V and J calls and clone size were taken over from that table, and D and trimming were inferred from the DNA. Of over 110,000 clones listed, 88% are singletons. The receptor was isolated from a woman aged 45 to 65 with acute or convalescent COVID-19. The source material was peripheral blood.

The CDR3 coding sequence is TGTGCCAGCGGGGGGACAGGGGCCTACGAGCAGTACTTC. It encodes CASGGTGAYEQYF. The chain links TRBV14 to TRBJ2-7, with TRBD1 identical over 10 bases. This CDR3 has 13 amino acids. CDR1 is SGHDN and CDR2 is FVKESK in the germline V gene. Unmatched junction bases numbered 3, after V lost 8 bases and J lost 2 bases.